The 21 T cell receptor beta chains listed next were all sequenced from one sample in a study of patients and donors after allogeneic stem cell transplantation. TCRdb itself ran the RT-PCR reads through MiXCR, one entry per CDR3 protein. The sample has about 110,000 distinct CDR3 sequences; 35% are singletons. Sequencing input: blood, either unsorted or a sorted T cell fraction (not recorded which). These TCRs come from a human donor who was either an allogeneic HSCT recipient or a stem cell or donor lymphocyte infusion donor (not recorded which). It is not recorded whose cells these are; they may come from a transplant donor.

The chain employs TRBV20-1 and TRBJ2-1; TRBD1 or TRBD2 may be the D gene (5 bases each). This CDR3 has 13 residues. Germline values: CDR1 DFQATT, CDR2 SNEGSKA (reference sequence). Trimming pared 4 bases from V and 4 bases from J, leaving 11 bases between. The CDR3 sequence is CSAKGTEYNEQFF. Here the CDR3 DNA reads TGCAGTGCTAAGGGGACGGAGTACAATGAGCAGTTCTTC.

The chain uses TRBV5-6 and TRBJ1-2; 9 bases are shared with TRBD1. The trim removed 3 bases at V and 8 bases at J, leaving 8 bases unmatched. The germline CDR1 and CDR2 sequences are SGHDT and YYEEEE. The CDR3 is 14 residues long. The CDR3 here is CASSWDRAVGGYTF. For the CDR3, the DNA is TGTGCCAGCAGCTGGGACAGGGCCGTTGGGGGCTACACCTTC.

V usage is TRBV7-2 and J usage is TRBJ2-1, with D possibly matching TRBD2 (6 bases). Per germline, CDR1 SGHTA and CDR2 FQGNSA. The V end lost 0 bases, the J end lost 10 bases, and 10 bases lay between the germline ends. The CDR3 covers 13 residues. CDR3 bases: TGTGCCAGCAGCTTAGCTTGGGACTGGGAGCAGTTCTTC. This codes for CASSLAWDWEQFF.

This clonotype has just a few counts. The chain links TRBV7-2 to TRBJ2-2; D uncertain. This CDR3 is built from 13 residues. Trimming took off 2 bases at V and 5 bases at J, with 6 bases between the two ends. The germline gives CDR1 SGHTA, CDR2 FQGNSA. CDR3 amino acids: CASSLRRTGELFF. CDR3 sequence (DNA): TGTGCCAGCAGCTTAAGGAGAACCGGGGAGCTGTTTTTT.

The chain carries TRBV10-2 and TRBJ2-3, with 11 bases aligning to TRBD2. This CDR3 contains 14 residues. Trimming took 5 bases from V and 4 from J; bases not matched to a gene: 2. CDR1 and CDR2 from the germline V gene are WSHSY and SAAADI. The CDR3 reads CASSTSGSPDTQYF. The CDR3 bases are TGCGCCAGCAGTACTAGCGGGAGCCCAGATACGCAGTATTTT.

The gene calls are TRBV12-3 or TRBV12-4 and TRBJ2-1, with 11 bases lining up with TRBD2. J lost 7 bases, V lost 2 bases, and 4 bases had no gene match. This CDR3 is built from 15 residues. The CDR3 loop reads CASSLTSGSTNEQFF. Written as DNA, the CDR3 is TGTGCCAGCAGTTTAACTAGCGGGAGTACGAATGAGCAGTTCTTC.

This clonotype has a handful of counts. J is TRBJ1-6 and V is TRBV4-3; 8 nucleotides match TRBD1. Germline assignment: CDR1 LGHNA and CDR2 YSLEER. The CDR3 is 16 residues long. V trimming: 1 base; J trimming: 6 bases; junction bases outside the gene matches: 5. CDR3 in amino acids: CASSQGQGYGNSPLHF. The DNA for the CDR3 is TGCGCCAGCAGCCAAGGACAGGGGTATGGTAATTCACCCCTCCACTTT.

The sample holds a few counts of this clonotype. The gene calls are TRBV27 and TRBJ1-1, with D perhaps TRBD1 (6 bases). Germline V gene data show CDR1 as MNHEY and CDR2 as SMNVEV (reference sequence). This CDR3 has 14 amino acids. The germline V and J ends were trimmed by 6 bases and 0 bases, with 11 bases remaining between them. The CDR3 protein is CASRSTGLNTEAFF. The CDR3 nucleotides are TGTGCCAGCAGATCAACAGGGCTGAACACTGAAGCTTTCTTT.

The chain carries TRBV24-1 and TRBJ1-5, with TRBD1 matching 7 bases. The junction had 2 bases not matched to a gene; V was cut back by 5 bases and J by 2 bases. The CDR3 runs to 14 residues. Germline CDR1 and CDR2: KGHDR and SFDVKD. The CDR3 protein is CATSGQGGNQPQHF. In DNA form, the CDR3 reads TGTGCCACCAGTGGACAGGGAGGCAATCAGCCCCAGCATTTT.

The V gene is TRBV20-1, the J gene TRBJ1-2; D uncertain. The CDR3 is 13 residues long. CDR1 is DFQATT, CDR2 SNEGSKA, per germline (reference sequence). V lost 4 bases and J 0 bases, leaving 9 bases between the germline ends. This CDR3 reads CSAILQTNYGYTF. CDR3 bases: TGCAGTGCTATTTTACAAACTAACTATGGCTACACCTTC.

The V call is TRBV5-5, the J call TRBJ1-2, with 7 bases identical to TRBD1. CDR3 size: 15 residues. V trimming: 3 bases; J trimming: 3 bases; junction bases outside the gene matches: 8. Germline V gene lookup returns CDR1 SGHKS and CDR2 YYEKEE (reference sequence). Written as DNA, the CDR3 is TGTGCCAGCAGCTCCTTACGACAGGGCTACTATGGCTACACCTTC. It translates to CASSSLRQGYYGYTF.

This clonotype was found a few times. The CDR3 DNA reads as TGCAGTGGCCTGGGGATGAACACTGAAGCTTTCTTT. Its translation: CSGLGMNTEAFF. V is TRBV20-1 and J is TRBJ1-1, with D uncertain. Per the germline V gene, CDR1 is DFQATT and CDR2 is SNEGSKA (reference sequence). Trimming removed 7 bases at V and 0 bases at J, with 9 bases between. The CDR3 has 12 amino acids.

This clonotype was found a few times. The chain links TRBV20-1 to TRBJ2-7; TRBD2 matches 11 bases. The CDR3 loop spans 14 amino acids. Germline V gene sequence: CDR1 DFQATT, CDR2 SNEGSKA (reference sequence). Unmatched junction bases numbered 8, after V lost 4 bases and J lost 6 bases. CDR3 DNA sequence: TGCAGTGCTACAACTAGCGGGAGCAACGGCGAGCAGTACTTC. Residues: CSATTSGSNGEQYF.

At least ten counts were recorded for this clonotype. This chain uses TRBV5-1 with TRBJ1-1, with D unclear. Germline CDR1 SGHRS, CDR2 YFSETQ. V lost 0 bases to trimming and J lost 2 bases, with 8 bases between them. The CDR3 is made up of 14 amino acids. The CDR3 sequence: CASSLVAGNTEAFF. Written as DNA, the CDR3 is TGCGCCAGCAGCTTGGTGGCAGGTAACACTGAAGCTTTCTTT.

This CDR3 is CASSYYPEPQHF. CDR3 DNA sequence: TGTGCCAGCAGTTACTACCCGGAACCCCAGCATTTT. The V gene is TRBV6-2 or TRBV6-3, the J gene TRBJ1-5; no clear D gene. This CDR3 contains 12 residues. CDR1 and CDR2 (germline): MNHEY, SVGEGT. Trimming cost V 1 base and J 10 bases, with 8 bases left between them.

The chain has TRBV19 and TRBJ1-5; TRBD1 aligns across 7 bases. Germline V gene sequence: CDR1 LNHDA, CDR2 SQIVND (reference sequence). The CDR3 sequence is 14 residues long. V shed 5 bases, J shed 7 bases, and the junction held 8 bases outside the gene matches. The CDR3 DNA follows: TGTGCCAGTAGTCCCGACAGGGATGGGCAGCCCCAGCATTTT. It is translated as CASSPDRDGQPQHF.

This clonotype appeared a few times. This sequence joins TRBV12-3 or TRBV12-4 and TRBJ2-3; 7 nucleotides align to TRBD2. CDR3 length: 15 amino acids. The ends lost 1 base at V and 3 bases at J; junction bases unmatched: 4. CDR3: CASSLGDYLTDTQYF. CDR3 DNA sequence: TGTGCCAGCAGTTTAGGGGACTACCTAACAGATACGCAGTATTTT.

The CDR3: CSVESGLAGAQETQYF. The CDR3 DNA reads TGCAGCGTTGAGTCGGGACTAGCGGGAGCCCAAGAGACCCAGTACTTC. The rearrangement joins TRBV29-1 to TRBJ2-5, with 14 bases that match TRBD2. The V and J ends lost 3 bases and 1 base, in that order; junction bases with no gene match: 4. Germline CDR1 and CDR2: SQVTM and ANQGSEA. This CDR3 has 16 amino acids.

This clonotype was observed a few times. The gene calls are TRBV28 and TRBJ2-7; TRBD2 aligns across 7 bases. The CDR3 has 17 amino acids. With 4 bases clipped from V and 4 bases from J, the junction kept 16 bases outside the gene matches. Germline V gene lookup returns CDR1 MDHEN and CDR2 SYDVKM. As DNA, the CDR3 is TGTGCCAGCAGTTCCGCCGGGAGCGGGAAGCGGGCGTACGAGCAGTACTTC. It encodes CASSSAGSGKRAYEQYF.

V usage is TRBV10-3 and J usage is TRBJ2-5; D uncertain. Trimming removed 3 bases at V and 1 base at J, with 12 bases between. The CDR3 length is 15 residues. The germline V gene has CDR1 ENHRY and CDR2 SYGVKD. CDR3: CAISDHDQSQETQYF. The CDR3 DNA follows: TGTGCCATCAGTGACCACGACCAATCCCAAGAGACCCAGTACTTC.

This clonotype was counted a few times. The V gene is TRBV12-3 or TRBV12-4, the J gene TRBJ2-7; D ambiguous. V lost 5 bases and J lost 7, with 9 bases in between. This CDR3 has 11 residues. The CDR3 DNA sequence: TGTGCCAGCAGTAACAGTTCTGAGCAGTACTTC. This sequence encodes CASSNSSEQYF.